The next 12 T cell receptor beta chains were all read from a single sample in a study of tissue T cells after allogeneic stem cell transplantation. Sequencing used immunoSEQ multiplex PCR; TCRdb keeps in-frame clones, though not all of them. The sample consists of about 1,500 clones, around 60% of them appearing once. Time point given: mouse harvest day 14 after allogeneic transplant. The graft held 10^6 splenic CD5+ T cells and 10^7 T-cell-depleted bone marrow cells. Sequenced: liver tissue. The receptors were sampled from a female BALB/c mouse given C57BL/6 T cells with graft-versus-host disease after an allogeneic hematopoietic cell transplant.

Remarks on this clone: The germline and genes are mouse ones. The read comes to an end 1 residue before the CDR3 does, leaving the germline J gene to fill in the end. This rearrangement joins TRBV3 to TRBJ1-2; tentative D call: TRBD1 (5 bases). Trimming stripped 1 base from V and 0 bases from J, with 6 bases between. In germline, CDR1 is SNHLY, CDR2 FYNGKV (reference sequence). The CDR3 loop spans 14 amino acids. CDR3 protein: CASSLGTTNSDYTF. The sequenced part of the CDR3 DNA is TGTGCCAGCAGCTTAGGGACAACAAACTCCGACTACACC.

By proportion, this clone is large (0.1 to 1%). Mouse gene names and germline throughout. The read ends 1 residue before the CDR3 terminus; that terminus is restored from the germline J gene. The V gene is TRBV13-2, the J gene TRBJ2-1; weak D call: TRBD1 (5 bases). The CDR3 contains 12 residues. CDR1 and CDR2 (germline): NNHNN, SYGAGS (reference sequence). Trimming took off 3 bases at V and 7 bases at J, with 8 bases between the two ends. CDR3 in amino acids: CASGAGRAEQFF. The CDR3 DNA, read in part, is TGTGCCAGCGGTGCAGGGAGGGCTGAGCAGTTC.

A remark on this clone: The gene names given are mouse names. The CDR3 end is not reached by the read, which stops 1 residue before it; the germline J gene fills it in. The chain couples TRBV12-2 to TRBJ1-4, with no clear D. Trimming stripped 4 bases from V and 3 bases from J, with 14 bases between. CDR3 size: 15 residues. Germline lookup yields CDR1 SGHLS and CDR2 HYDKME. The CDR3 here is CASSRFVPPNERLFF. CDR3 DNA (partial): TGTGCCAGCTCCCGTTTTGTACCTCCCAACGAAAGATTATTT.

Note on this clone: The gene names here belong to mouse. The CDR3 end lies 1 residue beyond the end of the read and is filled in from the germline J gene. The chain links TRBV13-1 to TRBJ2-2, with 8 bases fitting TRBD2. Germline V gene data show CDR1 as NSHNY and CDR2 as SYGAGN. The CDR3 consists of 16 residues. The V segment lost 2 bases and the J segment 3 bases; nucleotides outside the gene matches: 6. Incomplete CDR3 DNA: TGTGCCAGCAGTGAAGGCTGGGGGGCTTACACCGGGCAGCTCTAC. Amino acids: CASSEGWGAYTGQLY. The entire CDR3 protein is CASSEGWGAYTGQLYF.

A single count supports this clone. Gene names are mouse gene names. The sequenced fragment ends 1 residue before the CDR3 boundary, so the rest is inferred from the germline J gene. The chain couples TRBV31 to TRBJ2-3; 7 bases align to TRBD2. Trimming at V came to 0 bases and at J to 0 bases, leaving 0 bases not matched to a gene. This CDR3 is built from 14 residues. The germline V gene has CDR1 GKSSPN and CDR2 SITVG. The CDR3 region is CAWSLWGSAETLYF. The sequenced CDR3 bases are TGTGCCTGGAGTCTCTGGGGGAGTGCAGAAACGCTGTAT.

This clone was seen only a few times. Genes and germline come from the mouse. The DNA read from the CDR3 is TGTGCAAGCAGCTTAGCGGGCTCCTATGAACAGTAC. It is translated as CASSLAGSYEQY. The entire CDR3 is CASSLAGSYEQYF. V gene TRBV16 combines with J gene TRBJ2-7; D gene unclear. The read finishes 1 residue shy of the CDR3 end, and the germline J gene is used to complete it. The CDR3 sequence is 13 residues long. Trimming removed 1 base at V and 0 bases at J, with 4 bases between. Germline CDR1 is SGHSA and CDR2 is FRNQAP.

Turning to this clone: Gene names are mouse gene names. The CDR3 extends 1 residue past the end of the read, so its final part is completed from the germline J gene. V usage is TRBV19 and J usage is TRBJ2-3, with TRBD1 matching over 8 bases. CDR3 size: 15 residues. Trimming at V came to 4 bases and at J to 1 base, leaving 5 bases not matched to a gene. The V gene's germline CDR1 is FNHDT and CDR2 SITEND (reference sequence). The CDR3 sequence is CASSRTGHGAETLYF. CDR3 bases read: TGTGCCAGCAGTCGGACAGGGCATGGTGCAGAAACGCTGTAT. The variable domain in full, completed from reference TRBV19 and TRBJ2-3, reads GGIITQTPKFLIGQEGQKLTLKCQQNFNHDTMYWYRQDSGKGLRLIYYSITENDLQKGDLSEGYDASREKKSSFSLTVTSAQKNEMAVFLCASSRTGHGAETLYFGSGTRLTVL.

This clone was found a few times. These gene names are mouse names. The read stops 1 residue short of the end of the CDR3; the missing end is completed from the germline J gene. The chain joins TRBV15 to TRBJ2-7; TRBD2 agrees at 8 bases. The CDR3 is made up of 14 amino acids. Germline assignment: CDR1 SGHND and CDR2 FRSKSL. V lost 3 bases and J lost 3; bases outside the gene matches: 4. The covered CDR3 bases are TGTGCCAGCAGTTTGAGTGGGGGGGGCTATGAACAGTAC. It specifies CASSLSGGGYEQY. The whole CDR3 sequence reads CASSLSGGGYEQYF.

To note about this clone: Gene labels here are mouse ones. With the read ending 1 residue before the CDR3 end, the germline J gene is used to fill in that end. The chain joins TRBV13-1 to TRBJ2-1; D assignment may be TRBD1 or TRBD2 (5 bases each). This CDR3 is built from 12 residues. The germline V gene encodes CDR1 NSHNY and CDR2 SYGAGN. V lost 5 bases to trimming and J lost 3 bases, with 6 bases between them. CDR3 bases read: TGTGCCAGCAGGGGGCCCTATGCTGAGCAGTTC. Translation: CASRGPYAEQF. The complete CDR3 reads CASRGPYAEQFF.

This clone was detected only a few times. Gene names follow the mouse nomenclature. CDR3 loop: CSSRTGLGGSDYTF. The sequenced CDR3 bases are TGCTCCAGCAGGACCGGGCTAGGGGGCTCCGACTACACC. The chain combines TRBV23 with TRBJ1-2; the DNA was not compared with TRBD1, the D call given in the table. The CDR3 end is not reached by the read, which stops 1 residue before it; the germline J gene fills it in. CDR3 length equals 14 residues. Germline V gives CDR1 KGHTA, CDR2 FQNQQP. Full variable domain (remainder filled in from reference TRBV23 and TRBJ1-2): DAAVTQKPRYLIKMKGQEAEMKCIPEKGHTAVFWYQQKQSKELKFLIYFQNQQPLDQIDMVKERFSAVCPSSSLCSLGIRTCEAEDSALYLCSSRTGLGGSDYTFGSGTRLLVI.

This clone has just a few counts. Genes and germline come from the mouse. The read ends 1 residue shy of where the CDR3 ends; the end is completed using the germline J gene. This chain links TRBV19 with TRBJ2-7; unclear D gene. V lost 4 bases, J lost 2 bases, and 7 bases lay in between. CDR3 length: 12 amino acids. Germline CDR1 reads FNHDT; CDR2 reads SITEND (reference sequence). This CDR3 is CASSRQTYEQYF. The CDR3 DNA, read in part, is TGTGCCAGCAGTCGACAAACCTATGAACAGTAC. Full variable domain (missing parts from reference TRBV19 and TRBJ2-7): GGIITQTPKFLIGQEGQKLTLKCQQNFNHDTMYWYRQDSGKGLRLIYYSITENDLQKGDLSEGYDASREKKSSFSLTVTSAQKNEMAVFLCASSRQTYEQYFGPGTRLTVL.

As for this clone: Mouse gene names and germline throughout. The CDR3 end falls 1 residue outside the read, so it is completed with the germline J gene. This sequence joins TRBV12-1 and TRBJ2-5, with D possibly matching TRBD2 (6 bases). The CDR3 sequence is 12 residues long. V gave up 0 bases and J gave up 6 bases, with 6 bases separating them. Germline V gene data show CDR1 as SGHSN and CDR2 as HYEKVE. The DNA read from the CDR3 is TGTGCCAGCTCTCTCGGGGGGGACACCCAGTAC. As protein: CASSLGGDTQY. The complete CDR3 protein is CASSLGGDTQYF. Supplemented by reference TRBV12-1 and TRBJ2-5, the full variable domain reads DSGVVQSPRHIIKEKGGRSVLTCIPISGHSNVVWYQQTLGKELKFLIQHYEKVERDKGFLPSRFSVQQFDDYHSEMNMSALELEDSAMYFCASSLGGDTQYFGPGTRLLVL.